This paragraph reports one T cell receptor (beta chain). The data stem from a study of blood T cell repertoires in COVID-19. At the level of the study: T cells, B-cell-depleted T cells, or PBMCs supplied cDNA or gDNA.

Per the germline V gene, CDR1 is SEHNR and CDR2 is FQNEAQ (reference sequence). CDR3 length: 15 amino acids. The V and J ends lost 2 bases and 4 bases respectively, with 11 bases between them. In the source study's methods: Scientists estimated how many nucleated cells there were by amplifying reference gene primers. TCRdb keeps only in-frame clones here, not all; method: immunoSEQ multiplex PCR. For V, J and clone size, that table is used; D and trimming come from the DNA. The table lists hundreds of thousands of clones, more than 70% of them singletons, with about 7.3% in the top ten. The J gene is TRBJ1-4, the V gene TRBV7-9; tentative D call: TRBD1 (6 bases). Sequenced material: peripheral blood. This receptor was obtained from a woman aged 70-85 years with COVID-19, enrolled during active disease. The CDR3 reads CASSLQTGVNEKLFF. CDR3 nucleotides: TGTGCCAGCAGCTTACAGACAGGCGTTAATGAAAAACTGTTTTTT.